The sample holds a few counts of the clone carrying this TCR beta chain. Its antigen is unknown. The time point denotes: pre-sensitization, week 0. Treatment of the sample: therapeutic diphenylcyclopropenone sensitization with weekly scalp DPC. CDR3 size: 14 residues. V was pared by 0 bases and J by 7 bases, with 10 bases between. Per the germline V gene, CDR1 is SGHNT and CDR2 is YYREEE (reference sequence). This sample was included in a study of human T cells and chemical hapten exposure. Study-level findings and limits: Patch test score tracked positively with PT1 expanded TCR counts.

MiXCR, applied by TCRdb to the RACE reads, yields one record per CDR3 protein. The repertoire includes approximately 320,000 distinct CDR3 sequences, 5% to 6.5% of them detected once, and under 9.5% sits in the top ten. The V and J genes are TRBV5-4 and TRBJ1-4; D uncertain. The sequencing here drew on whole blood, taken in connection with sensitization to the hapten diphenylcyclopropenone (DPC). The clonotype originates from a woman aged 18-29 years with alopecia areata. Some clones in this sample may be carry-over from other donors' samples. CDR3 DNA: TGTGCCAGCAGCTTGGCGGGGAATACTGAAAAACTGTTTTTT. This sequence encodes CASSLAGNTEKLFF.